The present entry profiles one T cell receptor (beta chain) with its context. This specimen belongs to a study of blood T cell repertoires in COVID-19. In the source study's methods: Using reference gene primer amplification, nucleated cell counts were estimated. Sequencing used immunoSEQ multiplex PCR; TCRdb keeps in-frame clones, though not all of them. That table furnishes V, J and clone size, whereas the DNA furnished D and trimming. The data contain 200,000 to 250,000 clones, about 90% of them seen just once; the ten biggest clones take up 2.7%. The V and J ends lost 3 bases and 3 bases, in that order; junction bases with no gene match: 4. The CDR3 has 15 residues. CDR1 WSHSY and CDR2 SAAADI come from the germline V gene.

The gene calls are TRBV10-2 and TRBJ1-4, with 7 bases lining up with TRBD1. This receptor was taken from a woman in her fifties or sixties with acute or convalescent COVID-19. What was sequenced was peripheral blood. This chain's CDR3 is CASSDPGTANEKLFF. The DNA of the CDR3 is TGCGCCAGCAGTGACCCCGGGACAGCTAATGAAAAACTGTTTTTT.